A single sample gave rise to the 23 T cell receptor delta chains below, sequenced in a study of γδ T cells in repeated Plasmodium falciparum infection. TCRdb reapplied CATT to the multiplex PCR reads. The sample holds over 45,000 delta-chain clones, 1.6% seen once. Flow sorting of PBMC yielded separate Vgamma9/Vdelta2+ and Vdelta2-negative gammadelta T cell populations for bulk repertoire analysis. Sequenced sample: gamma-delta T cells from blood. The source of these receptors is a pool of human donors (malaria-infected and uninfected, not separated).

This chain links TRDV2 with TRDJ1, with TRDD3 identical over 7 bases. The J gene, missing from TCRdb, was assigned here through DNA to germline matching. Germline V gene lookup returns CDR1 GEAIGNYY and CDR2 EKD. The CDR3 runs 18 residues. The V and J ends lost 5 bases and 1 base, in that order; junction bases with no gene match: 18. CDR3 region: CACAILGVGDLITDKLIF. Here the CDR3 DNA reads TGTGCCTGTGCCATCTTAGGAGTGGGGGACCTTATCACCGATAAACTCATCTTT.

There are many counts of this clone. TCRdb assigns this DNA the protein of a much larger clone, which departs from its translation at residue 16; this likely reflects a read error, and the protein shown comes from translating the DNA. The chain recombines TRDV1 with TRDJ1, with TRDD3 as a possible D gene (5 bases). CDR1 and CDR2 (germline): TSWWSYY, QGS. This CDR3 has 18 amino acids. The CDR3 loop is CALGAILRGRPYTDKPIF. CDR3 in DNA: TGTGCTCTTGGGGCCATACTGAGGGGAAGACCGTACACCGATAAACCCATCTTT.

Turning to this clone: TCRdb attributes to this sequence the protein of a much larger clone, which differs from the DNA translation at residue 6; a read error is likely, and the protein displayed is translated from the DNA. The CDR3 coding sequence is TGTGCCTGTGACACAGCAGGAATGGGGGTTAACACCGATAAACTCATCTTT. It specifies CACDTAGMGVNTDKLIF. The rearrangement uses TRDV2 and TRDJ1; D perhaps matches TRDD3 (6 bases). Here the J gene was assigned by germline matching of the DNA, as TCRdb has none. The V and J ends lost 1 base and 0 bases respectively, with 17 bases between them. This CDR3 comprises 17 residues. Germline CDR1 is GEAIGNYY and CDR2 is EKD.

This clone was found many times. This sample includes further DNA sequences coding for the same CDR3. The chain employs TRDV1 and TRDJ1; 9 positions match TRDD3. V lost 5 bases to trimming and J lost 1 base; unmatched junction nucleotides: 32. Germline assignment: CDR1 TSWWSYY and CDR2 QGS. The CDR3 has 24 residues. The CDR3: CALGSPYPGFVWVYGDTCTDKLIF. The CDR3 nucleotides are TGTGCTCTTGGGAGCCCCTACCCGGGTTTCGTTTGGGTTTATGGGGATACGTGCACCGATAAACTCATCTTT.

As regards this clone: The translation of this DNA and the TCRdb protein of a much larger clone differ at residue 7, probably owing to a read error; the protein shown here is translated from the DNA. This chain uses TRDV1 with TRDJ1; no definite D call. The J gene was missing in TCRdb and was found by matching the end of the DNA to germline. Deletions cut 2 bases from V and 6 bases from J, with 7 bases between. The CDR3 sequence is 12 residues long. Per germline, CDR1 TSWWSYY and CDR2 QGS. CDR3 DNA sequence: TGTGCTCTTGGGGAATTGTGGTATAAACTCATCTTT. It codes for CALGELWYKLIF.

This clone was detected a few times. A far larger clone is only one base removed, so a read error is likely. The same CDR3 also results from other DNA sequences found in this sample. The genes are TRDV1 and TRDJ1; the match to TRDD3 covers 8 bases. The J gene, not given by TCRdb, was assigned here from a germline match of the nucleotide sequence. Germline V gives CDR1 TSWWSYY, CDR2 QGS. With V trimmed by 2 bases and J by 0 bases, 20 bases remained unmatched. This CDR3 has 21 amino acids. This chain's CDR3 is CALGEIRSLVLGAPYTDKLIF. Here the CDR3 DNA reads TGTGCTCTTGGGGAAATACGGTCCCTGGTACTGGGGGCTCCGTACACCGATAAACTCATCTTT.

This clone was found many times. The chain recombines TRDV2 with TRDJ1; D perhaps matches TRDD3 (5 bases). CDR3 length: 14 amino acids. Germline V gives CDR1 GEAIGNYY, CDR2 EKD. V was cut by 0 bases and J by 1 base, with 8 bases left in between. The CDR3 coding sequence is TGTGCCTGTGACACCGCTGGGTTCACCGATAAACTCATCTTT. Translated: CACDTAGFTDKLIF.

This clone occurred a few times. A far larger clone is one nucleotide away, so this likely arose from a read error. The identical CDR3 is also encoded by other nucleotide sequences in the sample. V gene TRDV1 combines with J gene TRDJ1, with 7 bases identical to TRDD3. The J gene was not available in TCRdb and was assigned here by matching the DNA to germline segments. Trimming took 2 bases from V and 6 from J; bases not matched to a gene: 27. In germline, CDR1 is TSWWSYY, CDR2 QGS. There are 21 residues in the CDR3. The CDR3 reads CALGEKRRCSGGYEGTYKLIF. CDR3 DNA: TGTGCTCTTGGGGAAAAACGGCGTTGTTCTGGGGGGTATGAAGGAACTTATAAACTCATCTTT.

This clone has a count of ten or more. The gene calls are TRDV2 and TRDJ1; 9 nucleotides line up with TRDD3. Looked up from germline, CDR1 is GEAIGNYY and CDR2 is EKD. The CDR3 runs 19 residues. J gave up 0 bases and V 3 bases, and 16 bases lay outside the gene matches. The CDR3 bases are TGTGCCTGTGACTCGGTCCGAACTGGGGGAGTTCCGTACACCGATAAACTCATCTTT. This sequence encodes CACDSVRTGGVPYTDKLIF.

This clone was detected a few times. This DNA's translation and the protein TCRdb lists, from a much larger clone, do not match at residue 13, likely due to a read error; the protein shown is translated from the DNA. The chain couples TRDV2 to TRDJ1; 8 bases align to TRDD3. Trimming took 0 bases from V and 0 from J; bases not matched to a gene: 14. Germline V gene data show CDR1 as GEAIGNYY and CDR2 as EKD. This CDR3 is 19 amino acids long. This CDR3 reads CACDTVIQLGVRNTDKLIF. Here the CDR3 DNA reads TGTGCCTGTGACACCGTTATCCAACTGGGGGTTCGGAACACCGATAAACTCATCTTT.

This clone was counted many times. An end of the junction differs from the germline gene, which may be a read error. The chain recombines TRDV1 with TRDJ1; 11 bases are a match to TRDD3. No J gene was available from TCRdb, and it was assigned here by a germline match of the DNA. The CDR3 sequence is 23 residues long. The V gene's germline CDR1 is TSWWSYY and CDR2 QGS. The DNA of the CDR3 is TGTGCTCTTGTGGAAATGTCCACTTTGGTCTGGGGGATACTGGGAGCCCCCGCCGACAAACTCATCTTT. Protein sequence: CALVEMSTLVWGILGAPADKLIF.

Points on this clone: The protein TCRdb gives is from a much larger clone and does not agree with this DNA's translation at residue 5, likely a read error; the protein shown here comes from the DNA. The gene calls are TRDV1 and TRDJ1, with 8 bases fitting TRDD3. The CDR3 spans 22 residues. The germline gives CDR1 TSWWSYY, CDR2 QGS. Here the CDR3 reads CALGKLRLTFWGKTSYTDKLIF. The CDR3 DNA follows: TGTGCTCTTGGGAAACTAAGACTGACCTTCTGGGGGAAAACTAGCTACACCGATAAACTCATCTTT.

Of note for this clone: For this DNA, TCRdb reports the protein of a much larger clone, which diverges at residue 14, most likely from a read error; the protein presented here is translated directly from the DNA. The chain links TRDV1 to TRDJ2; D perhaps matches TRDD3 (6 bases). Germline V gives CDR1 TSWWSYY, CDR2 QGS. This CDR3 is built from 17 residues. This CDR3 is CALGEFDWGSLSARLFF. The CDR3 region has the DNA TGTGCTCTTGGGGAATTTGATTGGGGGTCCTTGTCAGCACGACTCTTCTTT.

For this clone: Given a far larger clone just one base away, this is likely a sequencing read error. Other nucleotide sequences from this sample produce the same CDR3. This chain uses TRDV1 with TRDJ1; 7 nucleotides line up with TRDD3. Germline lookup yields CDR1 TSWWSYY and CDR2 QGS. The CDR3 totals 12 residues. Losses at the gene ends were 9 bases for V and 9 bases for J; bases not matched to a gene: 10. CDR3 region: CALVSVDTELIF. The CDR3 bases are TGTGCTCTCGTATCAGTGGATACGGAACTCATCTTT.

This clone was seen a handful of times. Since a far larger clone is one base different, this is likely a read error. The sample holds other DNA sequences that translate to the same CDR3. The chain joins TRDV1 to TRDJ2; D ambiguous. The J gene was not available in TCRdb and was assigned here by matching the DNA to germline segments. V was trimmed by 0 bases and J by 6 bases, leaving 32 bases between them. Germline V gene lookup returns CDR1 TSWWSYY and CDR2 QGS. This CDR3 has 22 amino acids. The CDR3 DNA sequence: TGTGCTCTTGGGGAACTGGCTACCACTTTGCGATCGGAACGCCAAAGGGCAGCACAACTCTTCTTT. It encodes CALGELATTLRSERQRAAQLFF.

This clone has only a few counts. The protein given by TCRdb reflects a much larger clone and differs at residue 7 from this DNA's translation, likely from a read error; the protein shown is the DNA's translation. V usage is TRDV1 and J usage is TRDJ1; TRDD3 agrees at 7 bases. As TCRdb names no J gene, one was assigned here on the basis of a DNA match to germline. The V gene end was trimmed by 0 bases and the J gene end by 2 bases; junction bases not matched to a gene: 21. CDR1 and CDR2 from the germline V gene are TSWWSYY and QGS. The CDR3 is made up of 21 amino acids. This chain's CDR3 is CALGELCLLLGIIDSTDKLIF. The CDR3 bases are TGTGCTCTTGGGGAACTATGTCTTTTACTGGGGATAATCGATTCGACCGATAAACTCATCTTT.

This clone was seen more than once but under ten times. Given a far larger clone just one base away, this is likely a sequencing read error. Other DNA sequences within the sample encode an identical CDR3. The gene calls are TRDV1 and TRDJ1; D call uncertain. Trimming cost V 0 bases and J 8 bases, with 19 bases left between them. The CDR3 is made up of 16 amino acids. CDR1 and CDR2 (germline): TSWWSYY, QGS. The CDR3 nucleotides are TGTGCTCTTGGGGAACTACGGGTCAGGGAGGAGGACAAACTCATCTTT. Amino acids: CALGELRVREEDKLIF.

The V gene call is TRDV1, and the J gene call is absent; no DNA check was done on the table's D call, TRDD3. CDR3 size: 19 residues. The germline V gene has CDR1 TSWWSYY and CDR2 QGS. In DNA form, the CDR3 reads TGTGCTCTTGGGGAAGTGACCCGTCCTCCTACACCGGGGGATATCAAACTCACCTTT. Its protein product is CALGEVTRPPTPGDIKLTF.

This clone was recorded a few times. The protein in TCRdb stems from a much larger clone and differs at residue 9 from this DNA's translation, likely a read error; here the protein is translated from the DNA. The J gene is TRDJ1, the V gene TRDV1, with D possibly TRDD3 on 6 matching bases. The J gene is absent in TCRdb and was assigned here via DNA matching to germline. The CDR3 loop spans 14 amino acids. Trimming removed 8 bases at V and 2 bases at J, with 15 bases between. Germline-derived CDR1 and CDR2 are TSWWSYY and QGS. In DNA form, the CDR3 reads TGTGCTCTTATGGTGCTGGGGTATACCGATAAACTCATCTTT. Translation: CALMVLGYTDKLIF.

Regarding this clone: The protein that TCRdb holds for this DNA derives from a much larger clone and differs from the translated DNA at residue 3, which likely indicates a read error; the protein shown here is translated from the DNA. CDR3 in amino acids: CAFGEFPRGLGTMGDKLIF. As DNA, the CDR3 is TGTGCTTTTGGGGAATTTCCGCGAGGGCTGGGGACTATGGGCGATAAACTCATCTTT. The V call is TRDV1, the J call TRDJ1, with a tentative D call TRDD3 (6 bases). TCRdb carries no J gene annotation; the J gene was assigned here by matching the DNA with germline. The length of the CDR3 is 19 residues. The germline gives CDR1 TSWWSYY, CDR2 QGS.

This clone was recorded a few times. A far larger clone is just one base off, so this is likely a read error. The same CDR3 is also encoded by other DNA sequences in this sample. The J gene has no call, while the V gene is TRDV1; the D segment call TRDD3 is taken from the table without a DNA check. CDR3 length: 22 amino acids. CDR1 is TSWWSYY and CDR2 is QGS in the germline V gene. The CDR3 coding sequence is TGTGCTCTTGGGGAACAAAGTCGATGGTTGGGTTCATACTGGGGATTACCCGATAAGCTCATCTTT. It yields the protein CALGEQSRWLGSYWGLPDKLIF.

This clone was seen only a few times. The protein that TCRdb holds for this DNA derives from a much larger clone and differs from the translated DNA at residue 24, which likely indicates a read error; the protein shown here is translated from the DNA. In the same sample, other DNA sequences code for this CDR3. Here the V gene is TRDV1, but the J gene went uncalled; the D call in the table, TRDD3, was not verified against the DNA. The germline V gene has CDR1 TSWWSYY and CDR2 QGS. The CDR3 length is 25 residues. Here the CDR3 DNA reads TGTGCTCTTGGGGATTTGTCCACCCCATTCCCTGAGGGATTGTACTGGGGGATAACGTCCGATAAACTCACCTTT. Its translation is CALGDLSTPFPEGLYWGITSDKLTF.

CDR3 in DNA: TGTGCTCTTGGGGAACTTCTCCTCCTATCTGGGGACCCGTACACCGATAAACTCATCTTT. Amino acids: CALGELLLLSGDPYTDKLIF. The chain employs TRDV1 and TRDJ1, with D possibly being TRDD3 (6 bases). Here the J gene was assigned by germline matching of the DNA, as TCRdb has none. CDR1 is TSWWSYY, CDR2 QGS, per germline. V lost 0 bases to trimming and J lost 0 bases, with 23 bases between them. The CDR3 has 20 residues.